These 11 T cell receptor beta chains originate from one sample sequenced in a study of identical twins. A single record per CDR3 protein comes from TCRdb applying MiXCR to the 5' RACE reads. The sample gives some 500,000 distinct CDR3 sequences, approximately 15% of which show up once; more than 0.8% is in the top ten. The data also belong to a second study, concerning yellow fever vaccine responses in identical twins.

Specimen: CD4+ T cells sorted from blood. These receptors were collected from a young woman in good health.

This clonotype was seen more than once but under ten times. The CDR3: CSAADRANYGYTF. For the CDR3, the DNA is TGCAGTGCTGCCGACAGGGCTAACTATGGCTACACCTTC. The chain combines TRBV20-1 with TRBJ1-2; 7 bases are shared with TRBD1. The CDR3 extends over 13 amino acids. After removal of 5 bases from V and 0 bases from J, the junction contained 3 bases not matched to a gene. Germline loops: CDR1 DFQATT, CDR2 SNEGSKA (reference sequence).

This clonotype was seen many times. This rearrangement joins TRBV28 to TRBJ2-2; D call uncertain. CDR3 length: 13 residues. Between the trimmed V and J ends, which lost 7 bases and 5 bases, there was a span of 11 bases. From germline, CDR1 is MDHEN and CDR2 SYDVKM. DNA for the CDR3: TGTGCCAGCATAGGTAGCTATACCGGGGAGCTGTTTTTT. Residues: CASIGSYTGELFF.

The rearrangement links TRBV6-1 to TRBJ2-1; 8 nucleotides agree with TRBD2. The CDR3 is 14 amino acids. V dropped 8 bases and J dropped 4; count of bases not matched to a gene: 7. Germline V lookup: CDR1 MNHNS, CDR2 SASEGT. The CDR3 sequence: CASREGTRYNEQFF. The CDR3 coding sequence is TGTGCCAGCCGAGAGGGGACTAGGTACAATGAGCAGTTCTTC.

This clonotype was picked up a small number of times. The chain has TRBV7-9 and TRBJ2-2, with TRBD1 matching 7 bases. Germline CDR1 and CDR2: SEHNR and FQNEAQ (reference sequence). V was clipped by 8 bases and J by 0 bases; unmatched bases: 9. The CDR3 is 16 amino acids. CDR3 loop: CASSPGTATNTGELFF. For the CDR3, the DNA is TGTGCCAGCTCGCCCGGGACAGCAACGAACACCGGGGAGCTGTTTTTT. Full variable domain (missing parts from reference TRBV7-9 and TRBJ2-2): DTGVSQNPRHKITKRGQNVTFRCDPISEHNRLYWYRQTLGQGPEFLTYFQNEAQLEKSRLLSDRFSAERPKGSFSTLEIQRTEQGDSAMYLCASSPGTATNTGELFFGEGSRLTVL.

CDR3 sequence reads: CASSLNLGSGELFF. DNA of the CDR3: TGTGCCAGCAGCTTAAACTTAGGGTCCGGGGAGCTGTTTTTT. The chain joins TRBV11-2 to TRBJ2-2; D is unresolved. The length of the CDR3 is 14 residues. The V and J ends lost 2 bases and 6 bases respectively, with 10 bases between them. The germline V gene encodes CDR1 SGHAT and CDR2 FQNNGV.

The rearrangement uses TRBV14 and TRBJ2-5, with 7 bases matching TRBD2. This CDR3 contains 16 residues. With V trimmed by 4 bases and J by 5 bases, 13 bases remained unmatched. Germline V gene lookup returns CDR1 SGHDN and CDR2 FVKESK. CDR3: CASSRSIHNGRETQYF. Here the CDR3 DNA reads TGTGCCAGCAGCCGTTCGATCCATAACGGGAGGGAGACCCAGTACTTC.

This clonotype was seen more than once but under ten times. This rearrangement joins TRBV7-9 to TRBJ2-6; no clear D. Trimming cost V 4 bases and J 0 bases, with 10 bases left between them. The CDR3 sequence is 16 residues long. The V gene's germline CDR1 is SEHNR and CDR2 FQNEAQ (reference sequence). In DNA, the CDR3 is TGTGCCAGCAGCTCCCTCACGGCCTCTGGGGCCAACGTCCTGACTTTC. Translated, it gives CASSSLTASGANVLTF. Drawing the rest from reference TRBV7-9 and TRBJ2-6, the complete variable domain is DTGVSQNPRHKITKRGQNVTFRCDPISEHNRLYWYRQTLGQGPEFLTYFQNEAQLEKSRLLSDRFSAERPKGSFSTLEIQRTEQGDSAMYLCASSSLTASGANVLTFGAGSRLTVL.

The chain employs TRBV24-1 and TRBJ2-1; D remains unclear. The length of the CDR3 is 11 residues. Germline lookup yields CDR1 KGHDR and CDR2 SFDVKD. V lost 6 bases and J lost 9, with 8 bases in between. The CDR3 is CATSSIREQFF. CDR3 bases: TGTGCCACCAGTTCCATCCGTGAGCAGTTCTTC.

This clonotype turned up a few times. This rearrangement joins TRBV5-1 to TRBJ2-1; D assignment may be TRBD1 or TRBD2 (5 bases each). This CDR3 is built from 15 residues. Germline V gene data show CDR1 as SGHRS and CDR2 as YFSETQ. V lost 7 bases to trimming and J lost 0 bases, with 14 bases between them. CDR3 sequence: CASGLGRLSYNEQFF. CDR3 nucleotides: TGCGCCAGCGGATTGGGACGCCTCTCCTACAATGAGCAGTTCTTC.

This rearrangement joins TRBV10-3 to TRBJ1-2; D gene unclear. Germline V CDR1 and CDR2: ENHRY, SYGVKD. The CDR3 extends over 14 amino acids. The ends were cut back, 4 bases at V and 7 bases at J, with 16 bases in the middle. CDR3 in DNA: TGTGCCATCAGTGTCAAGGGATCGGAAACTGGCTACACCTTC. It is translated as CAISVKGSETGYTF.

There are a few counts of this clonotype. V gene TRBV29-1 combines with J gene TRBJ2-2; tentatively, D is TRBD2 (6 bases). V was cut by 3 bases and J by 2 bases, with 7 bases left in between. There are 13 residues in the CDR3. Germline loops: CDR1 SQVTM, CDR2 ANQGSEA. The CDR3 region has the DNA TGCAGCGTTGAGGGGGGTAACACCGGGGAGCTGTTTTTT. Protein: CSVEGGNTGELFF.